This entry describes one T cell receptor (beta chain). The entry originates in a study of CD8+ T cells in alopecia areata. Germline assignment: CDR1 SQVTM and CDR2 ANQGSEA. The V and J ends lost 4 bases and 6 bases respectively, with 12 bases between them. CDR3 size: 12 residues. Treatment specified: oral pan-JAK inhibitor, 5-10 mg twice daily. Extracted from the samples, RNA was reverse transcribed into cDNA to serve as the sequencing template. Data came from immunoSEQ multiplex PCR; TCRdb stores just in-frame clones and leaves some out. This table holds 200,000 to 250,000 clones, 50% to 75% found once.

The rearrangement joins TRBV29-1 to TRBJ1-1; possibly TRBD1 for D (5 bases). This clonotype was obtained from a human donor with alopecia areata. Source: CD4+ T cells sorted from blood, taken at week 4, from a patient treated with tofacitinib. In nucleotides, the CDR3 is TGCAGCGTTGCTCGGCGGGGGGCTGAAGCTTTCTTT. This codes for CSVARRGAEAFF.